The source of this T cell receptor beta chain is a study of blood T cell repertoires in COVID-19. CDR3 length: 20 residues. The germline gives CDR1 MNHEY, CDR2 SMNVEV (reference sequence). The V segment lost 3 bases and the J segment 3 bases; nucleotides outside the gene matches: 16. Only in-frame clones appear in the TCRdb table, and some are missing; sequencing was by immunoSEQ multiplex PCR. Of 70,000 or so clones listed, under 90% are singletons. The sample was peripheral blood. The clonotype was recovered from a man aged 65 to 79 with active or convalescent COVID-19. The chain uses TRBV27 and TRBJ2-6, with 8 bases identical to TRBD1. Written as DNA, the CDR3 is TGTGCCAGCAGTTTCCTCGGACAGGGTCTGGCCGGGAATGGGGCCAACGTCCTGACTTTC. Translation gives CASSFLGQGLAGNGANVLTF.